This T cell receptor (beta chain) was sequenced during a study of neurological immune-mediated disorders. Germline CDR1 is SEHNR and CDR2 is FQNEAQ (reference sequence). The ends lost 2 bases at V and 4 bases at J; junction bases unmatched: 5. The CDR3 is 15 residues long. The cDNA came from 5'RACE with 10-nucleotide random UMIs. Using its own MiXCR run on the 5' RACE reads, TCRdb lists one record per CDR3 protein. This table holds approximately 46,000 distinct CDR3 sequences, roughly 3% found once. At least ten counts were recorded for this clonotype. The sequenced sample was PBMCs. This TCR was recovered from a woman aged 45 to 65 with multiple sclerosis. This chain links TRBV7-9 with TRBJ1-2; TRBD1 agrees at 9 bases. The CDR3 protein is CASSLRDRVLYGYTF. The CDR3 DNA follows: TGTGCCAGCAGCTTAAGGGACAGGGTTCTCTATGGCTACACCTTC.